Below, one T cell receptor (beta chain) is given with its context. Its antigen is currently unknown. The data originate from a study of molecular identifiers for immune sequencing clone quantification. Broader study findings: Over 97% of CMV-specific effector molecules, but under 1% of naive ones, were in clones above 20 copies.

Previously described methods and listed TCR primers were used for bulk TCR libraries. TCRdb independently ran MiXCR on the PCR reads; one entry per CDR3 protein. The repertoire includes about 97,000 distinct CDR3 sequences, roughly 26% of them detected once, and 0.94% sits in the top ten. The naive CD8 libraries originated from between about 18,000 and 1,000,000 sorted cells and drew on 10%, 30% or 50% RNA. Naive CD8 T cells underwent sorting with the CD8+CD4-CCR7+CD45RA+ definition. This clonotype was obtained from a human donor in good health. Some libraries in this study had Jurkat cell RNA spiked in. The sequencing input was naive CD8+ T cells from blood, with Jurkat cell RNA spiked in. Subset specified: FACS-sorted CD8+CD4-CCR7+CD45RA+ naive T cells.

CDR3 in DNA: TGTGCCAGCAGCTTAACTGGGGGCGGCACAGATACGCAGTATTTT. Protein sequence: CASSLTGGGTDTQYF. The rearrangement joins TRBV7-3 to TRBJ2-3; D might be TRBD1 (6 bases). Trimming stripped 0 bases from V and 1 base from J, with 8 bases between. The germline V gene encodes CDR1 SGHTA and CDR2 FQGTGA. This CDR3 has 15 residues. Full variable domain (remainder filled in from reference TRBV7-3 and TRBJ2-3): GAGVSQTPSNKVTEKGKYVELRCDPISGHTALYWYRQSLGQGPEFLIYFQGTGAADDSGLPNDRFFAVRPEGSVSTLKIQRTERGDSAVYLCASSLTGGGTDTQYFGPGTRLTVL.